One and the same sample provided the 32 T cell receptor beta chains below, sequenced in a study of T cell repertoires in cytomegalovirus infection. TCRdb recomputed calls from the reads with MiXCR, one row per CDR3 protein. This sample has approximately 110,000 distinct CDR3 sequences, with roughly 39% found just once. These receptors' antigens are unknown. The sequencing here drew on CD8+ T cells from cultured PBMCs, taken from culture after CMV antigen stimulation. These receptors originate from a human donor in good health (CMV status not recorded). Some clones in this sample may be carry-over from other donors' samples.

The rearrangement links TRBV7-8 to TRBJ1-1; D uncertain. CDR3 size: 14 residues. Deletions cut 1 base from V and 1 base from J, with 7 bases between. Germline values: CDR1 SGHVS, CDR2 FQNEAQ. The CDR3 region has the DNA TGTGCCAGCAGCTTAGGATATTCGAACACTGAAGCTTTCTTT. Translation gives CASSLGYSNTEAFF.

The chain uses TRBV24-1 and TRBJ1-5; D is uncertain. V lost 6 bases and J 1 base, leaving 6 bases between the germline ends. Germline V gene lookup returns CDR1 KGHDR and CDR2 SFDVKD. The CDR3 covers 13 residues. The CDR3 sequence is CATSRASNQPQHF. The DNA of the CDR3 is TGTGCCACCAGTAGGGCAAGCAATCAGCCCCAGCATTTT.

A few counts support this clonotype. CDR3 nucleotides: TGTGCCAGCAGTTGGTCGCGCGGGGGGAATGAGCAGTTCTTC. Its translation: CASSWSRGGNEQFF. This chain links TRBV12-3 or TRBV12-4 with TRBJ2-1; TRBD2 aligns across 8 bases. The CDR3 length is 14 residues. After removal of 4 bases from V and 7 bases from J, the junction contained 6 bases not matched to a gene.

This chain links TRBV7-9 with TRBJ1-4; D is possibly TRBD1 (5 bases). The CDR3 runs to 13 residues. Looked up from germline, CDR1 is SEHNR and CDR2 is FQNEAQ (reference sequence). V gave up 8 bases and J gave up 5 bases, with 12 bases separating them. The CDR3 DNA follows: TGTGCCAGCGACGGGGGGACGAATGAAAAACTGTTTTTT. Amino acids: CASDGGTNEKLFF. The full variable domain, with the rest looked up from reference TRBV7-9 and TRBJ1-4, is DTGVSQNPRHKITKRGQNVTFRCDPISEHNRLYWYRQTLGQGPEFLTYFQNEAQLEKSRLLSDRFSAERPKGSFSTLEIQRTEQGDSAMYLCASDGGTNEKLFFGSGTQLSVL.

CDR3 sequence reads: CASRQGQENSGANVLTF. DNA for the CDR3: TGTGCCAGCAGGCAGGGACAGGAAAACTCTGGGGCCAACGTCCTGACTTTC. V gene TRBV27 combines with J gene TRBJ2-6; 8 nucleotides match TRBD1. The CDR3 runs to 17 residues. Per germline, CDR1 MNHEY and CDR2 SMNVEV (reference sequence). V trimming: 6 bases; J trimming: 0 bases; junction bases outside the gene matches: 7.

This clonotype was found many times. The V gene is TRBV12-3 or TRBV12-4, the J gene TRBJ2-5; no clear D. V shed 0 bases and J shed 0 bases, with 8 bases lying between them. This CDR3 is built from 15 residues. Here the CDR3 DNA reads TGTGCCAGCAGTTTAGCAAATGAAGACCAAGAGACCCAGTACTTC. Translating it yields CASSLANEDQETQYF.

The J gene is TRBJ2-3, the V gene TRBV6-5; D is uncertain. CDR3 length: 13 amino acids. The V and J ends lost 7 bases and 2 bases respectively, with 10 bases between them. Per germline, CDR1 MNHEY and CDR2 SVGAGI. Written as DNA, the CDR3 is TGTGCCAGCACCAACCCGATCACAGATACGCAGTATTTT. Translating it yields CASTNPITDTQYF.

The chain employs TRBV29-1 and TRBJ2-3; 7 bases fit TRBD2. This CDR3 spans 15 amino acids. From germline, CDR1 is SQVTM and CDR2 ANQGSEA. With 6 bases clipped from V and 1 base from J, the junction kept 10 bases outside the gene matches. CDR3 DNA: TGCAGCGTCATCCCCGGGAGGCAGGGCACAGATACGCAGTATTTT. Its translation is CSVIPGRQGTDTQYF.

The chain combines TRBV7-9 with TRBJ1-2; 9 bases map to TRBD1. In germline, CDR1 is SEHNR, CDR2 FQNEAQ (reference sequence). The CDR3 runs 16 residues. Trimming at V came to 5 bases and at J to 4 bases, leaving 11 bases not matched to a gene. CDR3 coding DNA: TGTGCCAGCAGCCCCTCCGTGGGACAGGGAGCCTATGGCTACACCTTC. It translates to CASSPSVGQGAYGYTF. The full variable domain, completed using reference TRBV7-9 and TRBJ1-2, is DTGVSQNPRHKITKRGQNVTFRCDPISEHNRLYWYRQTLGQGPEFLTYFQNEAQLEKSRLLSDRFSAERPKGSFSTLEIQRTEQGDSAMYLCASSPSVGQGAYGYTFGSGTRLTVV.

The genes are TRBV12-3 or TRBV12-4 and TRBJ1-4; D gene unclear. This CDR3 has 16 residues. Trimming removed 7 bases at V and 0 bases at J, with 15 bases between. CDR3 bases: TGTGCCAGCACCCGAGTATGGGGAGCAACTAATGAAAAACTGTTTTTT. This translates into CASTRVWGATNEKLFF.

This clonotype was found a few times. V is TRBV5-4 and J is TRBJ2-7, with TRBD1 matching 9 bases. The CDR3 spans 14 residues. V was clipped by 3 bases and J by 5 bases; unmatched bases: 6. From germline, CDR1 is SGHNT and CDR2 YYREEE (reference sequence). CDR3 region: CASSYGTGLHEQYF. CDR3 DNA: TGTGCCAGCAGCTACGGGACAGGGCTCCACGAGCAGTACTTC. Supplemented by reference TRBV5-4 and TRBJ2-7, the full variable domain reads ETGVTQSPTHLIKTRGQQVTLRCSSQSGHNTVSWYQQALGQGPQFIFQYYREEENGRGNFPPRFSGLQFPNYSSELNVNALELDDSALYLCASSYGTGLHEQYFGPGTRLTVT.

The chain recombines TRBV10-3 with TRBJ2-3, with D possibly TRBD1 on 6 matching bases. Between the trimmed V and J ends, which lost 9 bases and 1 base, there was a span of 14 bases. Germline CDR1 reads ENHRY; CDR2 reads SYGVKD. There are 14 residues in the CDR3. The CDR3 here is CAITGTRGTDTQYF. DNA for the CDR3: TGTGCCATTACCGGGACAAGGGGCACAGATACGCAGTATTTT.

In this sample, this clonotype turned up many times. The rearrangement links TRBV15 to TRBJ1-6; no firm D call. V gave up 0 bases and J gave up 10 bases, with 7 bases separating them. Germline V CDR1 and CDR2: LNHNV, YYDKDF (reference sequence). CDR3 size: 13 residues. CDR3 DNA: TGTGCCACCAGCAGAGATCTTGGGTCACCCCTCCACTTT. This sequence encodes CATSRDLGSPLHF.

The chain carries TRBV3-1 and TRBJ2-3; D might be TRBD1 (5 bases). The length of the CDR3 is 15 residues. The germline V and J ends were trimmed by 1 base and 0 bases, with 8 bases remaining between them. From germline, CDR1 is LGHDT and CDR2 YNNKEL (reference sequence). CDR3 region: CASSQGTTSTDTQYF. In DNA, the CDR3 is TGTGCCAGCAGCCAAGGGACAACTAGCACAGATACGCAGTATTTT.

The chain recombines TRBV11-2 with TRBJ2-2, with a tentative D call TRBD2 (6 bases). Deletions cut 1 base from V and 5 bases from J, with 17 bases between. This CDR3 is built from 17 residues. Germline assignment: CDR1 SGHAT and CDR2 FQNNGV. The CDR3 spells CASSLGPAGEETGELFF. CDR3 in DNA: TGTGCCAGCAGCTTAGGGCCAGCCGGGGAGGAAACCGGGGAGCTGTTTTTT.

The CDR3 loop is CASSFSGTEQYF. CDR3 DNA: TGTGCCAGCAGTTTTAGTGGAACCGAGCAGTACTTC. The chain recombines TRBV12-3 or TRBV12-4 with TRBJ2-7; D is unclear. Trimming pared 3 bases from V and 6 bases from J, leaving 9 bases between. There are 12 residues in the CDR3.

Only one count was recorded for this clonotype. The rearrangement joins TRBV12-3 or TRBV12-4 to TRBJ2-7; 12 nucleotides align to TRBD1. Trimming cost V 6 bases and J 3 bases; bases outside gene matches: 6. The CDR3 loop spans 15 amino acids. This CDR3 reads CASRQGQGAGYEQYF. DNA of the CDR3: TGTGCCAGCAGACAGGGACAGGGGGCCGGCTACGAGCAGTACTTC.

The V call is TRBV6-5, the J call TRBJ2-7, with D perhaps TRBD1 (6 bases). V dropped 5 bases and J dropped 2 bases, with 19 bases sitting between them. Germline CDR1 is MNHEY and CDR2 is SVGAGI. The CDR3 spans 16 residues. CDR3 protein: CASSPATGTIPYEQYF. The CDR3 DNA is TGTGCCAGCAGTCCAGCGACTGGGACAATCCCCTACGAGCAGTACTTC.

CDR3: CASSPGRGGWDEQFF. The CDR3 DNA follows: TGTGCCAGCAGTCCCGGGCGCGGGGGGTGGGATGAGCAGTTCTTC. The chain has TRBV2 and TRBJ2-1; TRBD2 matches at 8 bases. The CDR3 is 15 residues long. The J segment lost 8 bases and the V segment lost 5 bases, leaving 11 bases of the junction unmatched. The germline CDR1 and CDR2 sequences are SNHLY and FYNNEI.

The genes are TRBV7-2 and TRBJ2-1, with 7 nucleotides matching TRBD1. CDR3 length equals 17 residues. Losses at the gene ends were 3 bases for V and 0 bases for J; bases not matched to a gene: 8. Germline V lookup: CDR1 SGHTA, CDR2 FQGNSA. The CDR3 sequence is CASSLPKGQFSYNEQFF. CDR3 nucleotide sequence: TGTGCCAGCAGCTTGCCCAAGGGACAGTTCTCCTACAATGAGCAGTTCTTC.

The V call is TRBV9, the J call TRBJ1-1; 7 bases line up with TRBD1. CDR1 SGDLS and CDR2 YYNGEE come from the germline V gene. This CDR3 has 16 residues. V lost 3 bases, J lost 0 bases, and 8 bases stayed unmatched. The CDR3: CASSAPQGQLNTEAFF. The CDR3 DNA reads TGTGCCAGCAGCGCCCCTCAGGGACAGTTGAACACTGAAGCTTTCTTT.

The chain combines TRBV6-2 or TRBV6-3 with TRBJ1-2, with D unclear. This CDR3 comprises 13 residues. The germline V gene has CDR1 MNHEY and CDR2 SVGEGT. V shed 5 bases and J shed 2 bases, with 9 bases lying between them. CDR3 nucleotides: TGTGCCAGCAGTCTCGGGATCAACTATGGCTACACCTTC. The encoded protein is CASSLGINYGYTF.

The chain is built from TRBV6-6 and TRBJ2-1; TRBD2 aligns across 12 bases. The CDR3 runs to 17 residues. CDR1 and CDR2 (germline): MNHNY, SVGAGI (reference sequence). V lost 6 bases to trimming and J lost 7 bases; unmatched junction nucleotides: 13. The CDR3 loop is CASSDILAGGFVNEQFF. The CDR3 DNA reads as TGTGCCAGCAGCGACATTCTAGCGGGGGGGTTCGTGAATGAGCAGTTCTTC.

This clonotype turned up a few times. This chain joins TRBV7-6 and TRBJ1-4, with 11 bases matching TRBD1. CDR3 length: 16 amino acids. The V gene's germline CDR1 is SGHVS and CDR2 FNYEAQ. J gave up 3 bases and V 5 bases, and 5 bases lay outside the gene matches. CDR3 sequence: CASSARDRGSNEKLFF. The CDR3 DNA is TGTGCCAGCAGCGCCCGGGACAGGGGGTCTAATGAAAAACTGTTTTTT.

V usage is TRBV10-3 and J usage is TRBJ1-4; TRBD1 matches at 7 bases. The CDR3 has 17 amino acids. Germline V gene lookup returns CDR1 ENHRY and CDR2 SYGVKD. V trimming: 0 bases; J trimming: 8 bases; junction bases outside the gene matches: 12. This chain's CDR3 is CAISESVSTGLSEKLFF. CDR3 in DNA: TGTGCCATCAGTGAGTCGGTTTCGACAGGGTTAAGCGAAAAACTGTTTTTT.

The rearrangement uses TRBV7-6 and TRBJ2-1; 8 nucleotides line up with TRBD1. The CDR3 extends over 16 amino acids. V lost 4 bases to trimming and J lost 1 base; unmatched junction nucleotides: 6. Germline V gene lookup returns CDR1 SGHVS and CDR2 FNYEAQ. CDR3 residues: CASSSGQGISYNEQFF. CDR3 nucleotide sequence: TGTGCCAGCAGCTCTGGACAGGGAATTTCCTACAATGAGCAGTTCTTC.

The chain joins TRBV12-3 or TRBV12-4 to TRBJ2-7; TRBD2 agrees at 7 bases. V lost 5 bases, J lost 5 bases, and 9 bases stayed unmatched. CDR3 length: 14 amino acids. The CDR3 DNA is TGTGCCAGCAGTCCGGGACTACCATCCGACGAGCAGTACTTC. The encoded protein is CASSPGLPSDEQYF.

The sample holds a few counts of this clonotype. The gene calls are TRBV6-5 and TRBJ1-1; no reliable D call. Trimming shortened V by 8 bases and J by 5 bases, and 9 bases separated the two germline ends. The CDR3 runs to 11 residues. Germline-derived CDR1 and CDR2 are MNHEY and SVGAGI. CDR3 protein: CASRSGTEAFF. The CDR3 DNA is TGTGCCAGCCGTTCGGGAACTGAAGCTTTCTTT.

On this clonotype: Compared with germline, one end of the junction differs, possibly owing to a read error. The chain carries TRBV28 and TRBJ2-5, with D perhaps matching TRBD1 (8 bases). From germline, CDR1 is MDHEN and CDR2 SYDVKM. This CDR3 spans 14 amino acids. The CDR3 DNA sequence: TGTGCCAGCAGTACAGGGGGGGTCCAAGATACCCAGTACTTC. This gives the protein CASSTGGVQDTQYF. The full variable domain, completed using reference TRBV28 and TRBJ2-5, is DVKVTQSSRYLVKRTGEKVFLECVQDMDHENMFWYRQDPGLGLRLIYFSYDVKMKEKGDIPEGYSVSREKKERFSLILESASTNQTSMYLCASSTGGVQDTQYFGPGTRLLVL.

There are many counts of this clonotype. This rearrangement joins TRBV7-2 to TRBJ1-5; 8 bases align to TRBD1. With V trimmed by 4 bases and J by 6 bases, 11 bases remained unmatched. The germline gives CDR1 SGHTA, CDR2 FQGNSA. The CDR3 extends over 16 amino acids. CDR3 DNA: TGTGCCAGCAGCTCATCAGCAGGGGGCTACGGTCAGCCCCAGCATTTT. Translation gives CASSSSAGGYGQPQHF.

To note about this clonotype: The germline gene is not matched at one end of the junction; a read error may be the cause. The chain links TRBV28 to TRBJ2-3; D not certain. The CDR3 spans 16 residues. The germline gives CDR1 MDHEN, CDR2 SYDVKM. The CDR3 DNA is TGTGCCAGCAGTTTCGAGGCGGCCCGTAGCACAGATTCGCAGTATTTT. Its protein is CASSFEAARSTDSQYF. The variable domain in full, completed from reference TRBV28 and TRBJ2-3, reads DVKVTQSSRYLVKRTGEKVFLECVQDMDHENMFWYRQDPGLGLRLIYFSYDVKMKEKGDIPEGYSVSREKKERFSLILESASTNQTSMYLCASSFEAARSTDSQYFGPGTRLTVL.

This chain connects TRBV14 to TRBJ2-5; TRBD2 aligns across 7 bases. The CDR3 sequence is 16 residues long. The V gene's germline CDR1 is SGHDN and CDR2 FVKESK. The V gene end was trimmed by 3 bases and the J gene end by 2 bases; junction bases not matched to a gene: 9. DNA for the CDR3: TGTGCCAGCAGCCACGGAATGGGGACTATACAAGAGACCCAGTACTTC. The encoded protein is CASSHGMGTIQETQYF.